This TCR beta chain is from a study of shared clonotypes between healthy human individuals. Overall study results and limits: Researchers sampled only blood; tissue repertoires likely differ.

As for this clone: Antigen specificity is unknown.

Here immunoSEQ multiplex PCR was the method, and the copy in TCRdb shows in-frame clones only, minus some. The sample lists about 2 million clones; around 95% were seen once. V lost 8 bases and J lost 6; bases outside the gene matches: 6. The CDR3 loop spans 13 amino acids. CDR1 and CDR2 from the germline V gene are SEHNR and FQNEAQ (reference sequence). Sequencing was performed on naive CD4+ T cells sorted from blood. Subset given: CD45RA+ positively selected. The TCR was taken from a man aged 18 to 30 in good health. The genes are TRBV7-9 and TRBJ2-1; TRBD2 agrees at 8 bases. The CDR3 DNA follows: TGTGCCAGCCAGCGGGGGACGGGCAATGAGCAGTTCTTC. Translating it yields CASQRGTGNEQFF.